This TCR beta chain was captured by sequencing in a study of PD-1 blockade in classical Hodgkin lymphoma. Time point noted: cycle 4 day 1 (C4D1), after less than 7 weeks of nivolumab. Each patient experienced a relapse that followed autologous stem cell transplantation, and brentuximab vedotin exposure varied. The CD8+ T cells came from thawed PBMCs through magnetic negative selection. Germline CDR1 is SGHVS and CDR2 is FNYEAQ. Trimming left V 9 bases short and J 0 bases short, with 14 bases between. The CDR3 has 14 amino acids. Profiled with immunoSEQ multiplex PCR; TCRdb holds only in-frame clones, not every one. The sample lists over 9,000 clones, roughly 84% seen once, with just over 35% in the top ten.

The clonotype originates from a human donor with classical Hodgkin lymphoma. The donor label of this sample is uncertain. This specimen was CD8+ T cells from blood, taken before the fourth cycle of nivolumab. The chain joins TRBV7-6 to TRBJ2-5; D is unresolved. As DNA, the CDR3 is TGTGCCAGTCGCGCGGAACAGTACCAAGAGACCCAGTACTTC. Protein product: CASRAEQYQETQYF.